Below are 28 T cell receptor beta chains sequenced from a single sample in a study of shared clonotypes between healthy human individuals (dated by TCRdb to between 2020 and 2021). CD8 naive samples were obtained by positive selection for CCR7 among CD45RO-negative cells, yielding a CD45RA+CCR7+ population from which TemRA cells were excluded. Preparation of the library involved the immunoSEQ multiplex PCR assay. TCRdb re-hosts the immuneACCESS table, in-frame sequences only. Its copies lack some clones; in the studies checked, an unresolved V gene accounts for under half of them, and the cause for the rest is not known. A total of about 2 million clones appear in this sample, roughly 95% of them only once. Of the sample, approximately 1% falls within the top ten clones. Sequencing input: naive CD8+ T cells sorted from blood. The meaning of the sample's cell subset or site label: CD45RA+CCR7+. These receptors all come from a man younger than 35 in good health.

This clone was recorded only once. This chain uses TRBV9 with TRBJ2-7; 8 nucleotides align to TRBD1. CDR3 length: 15 residues. Unmatched junction bases numbered 11, after V lost 4 bases and J lost 5 bases. Germline V gives CDR1 SGDLS, CDR2 YYNGEE. As DNA, the CDR3 is TGTGCCAGCAGCCCAGACAGGGGAATAGCCGACGAGCAGTACTTC. It yields the protein CASSPDRGIADEQYF. The whole variable domain, remainder taken from reference TRBV9 and TRBJ2-7, is DSGVTQTPKHLITATGQRVTLRCSPRSGDLSVYWYQQSLDQGLQFLIQYYNGEERAKGNILERFSAQQFPDLHSELNLSSLELGDSALYFCASSPDRGIADEQYFGPGTRLTVT.

The chain combines TRBV5-1 with TRBJ2-7; 7 bases agree with TRBD1. This CDR3 has 14 residues. J lost 2 bases, V lost 3 bases, and 5 bases had no gene match. Per the germline V gene, CDR1 is SGHRS and CDR2 is YFSETQ. The CDR3 DNA reads as TGCGCCAGCAGCTCCGGGACAGCTACCTACGAGCAGTACTTC. The encoded protein is CASSSGTATYEQYF.

This clone was found once. The chain employs TRBV10-2 and TRBJ2-2; D not resolved. The CDR3 extends over 14 amino acids. V was trimmed by 6 bases and J by 6 bases, leaving 14 bases between them. Germline lookup yields CDR1 WSHSY and CDR2 SAAADI. CDR3 nucleotides: TGCGCCAGCAGACCGCTAACGAGGTCCGGGGAGCTGTTTTTT. Its protein product is CASRPLTRSGELFF.

As to this clone: One end of the junction fails to match germline, which may point to a read error. Other DNA sequences in the same sample also yield this CDR3. V is TRBV19 and J is TRBJ2-7; no definite D call. Looked up from germline, CDR1 is LNHDA and CDR2 is SQIVND (reference sequence). CDR3 size: 13 residues. The CDR3 is CASSAASSYEQYF. CDR3 DNA: TGTGCCAGCTCGGCCGCCAGCTCCTACGAGCAGTACTTT.

V and J are TRBV29-1 and TRBJ1-1, with 9 bases fitting TRBD1. This CDR3 is 13 amino acids long. V shed 7 bases, J shed 5 bases, and the junction held 8 bases outside the gene matches. Per the germline V gene, CDR1 is SQVTM and CDR2 is ANQGSEA. CDR3 protein: CSGWGQGRTEAFF. In DNA, the CDR3 is TGCAGCGGATGGGGACAGGGACGGACTGAAGCTTTCTTT.

Here the CDR3 reads CASSQVLASDTQYF. CDR3 nucleotides: TGCGCCAGCAGCCAAGTTTTAGCCTCAGATACGCAGTATTTT. The V call is TRBV4-1, the J call TRBJ2-3; D is unclear. V shed 1 base and J shed 4 bases, with 9 bases lying between them. Germline-derived CDR1 and CDR2 are MGHRA and YSYEKL. There are 14 residues in the CDR3.

The CDR3 region is CASSSFSGPNTGELFF. In DNA, the CDR3 is TGTGCCAGCAGCTCCTTTAGCGGGCCTAACACCGGGGAGCTGTTTTTT. The V call is TRBV7-6, the J call TRBJ2-2, with TRBD2 identical over 7 bases. This CDR3 is 16 amino acids long. Germline V gene lookup returns CDR1 SGHVS and CDR2 FNYEAQ. The junction had 7 bases not matched to a gene; V was cut back by 4 bases and J by 2 bases.

The genes are TRBV10-2 and TRBJ2-1; 8 bases line up with TRBD1. J gave up 1 base and V 5 bases, and 10 bases lay outside the gene matches. Germline-derived CDR1 and CDR2 are WSHSY and SAAADI. The CDR3 is made up of 17 amino acids. The CDR3: CASSKEDRGWSYNEQFF. For the CDR3, the DNA is TGCGCCAGCAGTAAAGAAGACAGGGGTTGGTCCTACAATGAGCAGTTCTTC.

This clone was detected only a few times. The rearrangement uses TRBV4-1 and TRBJ1-5; no reliable D call. The CDR3 length is 17 residues. The germline CDR1 and CDR2 sequences are MGHRA and YSYEKL. Trimming cost V 0 bases and J 6 bases, with 18 bases left between them. The CDR3 DNA reads as TGCGCCAGCAGCCAAGATCCAACGGCCCGGGGTTCTCAGCCCCAGCATTTT. Translation gives CASSQDPTARGSQPQHF.

This rearrangement joins TRBV19 to TRBJ2-1, with TRBD2 matching over 11 bases. Trimming at V came to 0 bases and at J to 6 bases, leaving 7 bases not matched to a gene. Looked up from germline, CDR1 is LNHDA and CDR2 is SQIVND (reference sequence). The CDR3 has 17 amino acids. The CDR3 DNA follows: TGTGCCAGTAGTATAGACATAGCGGGAGGGCCGGGCAATGAGCAGTTCTTC. This translates into CASSIDIAGGPGNEQFF.

A note on this clone: Other DNA sequences of this sample code for an identical CDR3. The V call is TRBV7-9, the J call TRBJ1-1; D call uncertain. Trimming took 3 bases from V and 5 from J, leaving 4 bases between them. Germline CDR1 and CDR2: SEHNR and FQNEAQ (reference sequence). The CDR3 sequence is 11 residues long. CDR3 amino acids: CASSFSTEAFF. CDR3 in DNA: TGTGCCAGCAGCTTCTCGACTGAAGCTTTCTTT.

About this clone itself: The same CDR3 can be traced to other DNA sequences in this sample. The chain joins TRBV6-5 to TRBJ2-3; D remains ambiguous. The germline gives CDR1 MNHEY, CDR2 SVGAGI. CDR3 length equals 14 residues. Trimming shortened V by 1 base and J by 2 bases, and 7 bases separated the two germline ends. CDR3 sequence (DNA): TGTGCCAGCAGTTACTTGGGCTCCACAGATACGCAGTATTTT. This gives the protein CASSYLGSTDTQYF.

The V and J genes are TRBV2 and TRBJ2-7; D gene unclear. The V gene's germline CDR1 is SNHLY and CDR2 FYNNEI. The CDR3 is 12 residues long. V lost 9 bases, J lost 1 base, and 10 bases lay in between. CDR3 DNA sequence: TGTGCCAGTCCCGGGTCTTCCTACGAGCAGTACTTC. This translates into CASPGSSYEQYF.

This clone came up once. The chain couples TRBV7-8 to TRBJ2-3; 15 bases match TRBD2. The CDR3 has 17 residues. Germline loops: CDR1 SGHVS, CDR2 FQNEAQ. V was pared by 5 bases and J by 5 bases, with 8 bases of the junction left unmatched. CDR3 region: CASSPFGLAGGRDTQYF. In DNA form, the CDR3 reads TGTGCCAGCAGCCCATTCGGACTAGCGGGAGGGAGAGATACGCAGTATTTT.

Remarks on this clone: This CDR3 is also generated by other DNA sequences in the sample. This chain uses TRBV27 with TRBJ2-1; TRBD2 matches 8 bases. CDR3 length: 15 residues. The junction had 3 bases not matched to a gene; V was cut back by 3 bases and J by 2 bases. Germline values: CDR1 MNHEY, CDR2 SMNVEV (reference sequence). In DNA, the CDR3 is TGTGCCAGCAGTTTCGGACTAGCAGCCTACAATGAGCAGTTCTTC. This codes for CASSFGLAAYNEQFF.

The chain couples TRBV7-9 to TRBJ1-1; D unresolved. V lost 1 base, J lost 4 bases, and 10 bases lay in between. Germline lookup yields CDR1 SEHNR and CDR2 FQNEAQ (reference sequence). The CDR3 totals 14 residues. CDR3 residues: CASSLDPAATEAFF. The CDR3 DNA is TGTGCCAGCAGCTTAGACCCGGCCGCCACTGAAGCTTTCTTT.

CDR3 protein: CSVEDWTGGGEKLFF. CDR3 nucleotide sequence: TGCAGCGTTGAAGATTGGACAGGGGGAGGAGAAAAACTGTTTTTT. This chain joins TRBV29-1 and TRBJ1-4, with 10 bases lining up with TRBD1. The length of the CDR3 is 15 residues. Losses at the gene ends were 0 bases for V and 8 bases for J; bases not matched to a gene: 6. Per germline, CDR1 SQVTM and CDR2 ANQGSEA. Full variable domain (remainder filled in from reference TRBV29-1 and TRBJ1-4): SAVISQKPSRDICQRGTSLTIQCQVDSQVTMMFWYRQQPGQSLTLIATANQGSEATYESGFVIDKFPISRPNLTFSTLTVSNMSPEDSSIYLCSVEDWTGGGEKLFFGSGTQLSVL.

J is TRBJ2-3 and V is TRBV28, with 11 positions matching TRBD2. V lost 5 bases, J lost 5 bases, and 9 bases stayed unmatched. Per the germline V gene, CDR1 is MDHEN and CDR2 is SYDVKM. CDR3 length: 16 amino acids. CDR3 nucleotide sequence: TGTGCCAGCAGTCCTATAGCGGGGGGGCCGGGAGATACGCAGTATTTT. It is translated as CASSPIAGGPGDTQYF.

The chain joins TRBV10-1 to TRBJ2-7; TRBD2 is a possible D gene (6 bases). V was cut by 5 bases and J by 0 bases, with 11 bases left in between. Germline CDR1 WNHNN, CDR2 SYGVQD (reference sequence). The CDR3 consists of 14 residues. CDR3 residues: CASSKAGSSYEQYF. Written as DNA, the CDR3 is TGCGCCAGCAGTAAGGCGGGGAGCTCCTACGAGCAGTACTTC.

Remarks on this clone: The sample contains more than one DNA sequence encoding this CDR3. This chain links TRBV27 with TRBJ2-7; 8 bases match TRBD1. The ends lost 5 bases at V and 4 bases at J; junction bases unmatched: 7. Germline V gene data show CDR1 as MNHEY and CDR2 as SMNVEV (reference sequence). The CDR3 runs to 14 residues. The CDR3 sequence: CASSPDRESYEQYF. The CDR3 DNA reads as TGTGCCAGCAGTCCGGACAGGGAATCTTACGAGCAGTACTTC.

A few counts support this clone. The sample contains more than one DNA sequence encoding this CDR3. This chain connects TRBV27 to TRBJ2-3; D remains unclear. The CDR3 has 11 residues. The V end lost 3 bases, the J end lost 4 bases, and 2 bases lay between the germline ends. The germline V gene encodes CDR1 MNHEY and CDR2 SMNVEV (reference sequence). In nucleotides, the CDR3 is TGTGCCAGCAGTTTCTCAGATACGCAGTATTTT. This codes for CASSFSDTQYF.

The rearrangement links TRBV2 to TRBJ2-1; 11 nucleotides match TRBD1. The V gene's germline CDR1 is SNHLY and CDR2 FYNNEI. The CDR3 is 16 amino acids. V trimming: 1 base; J trimming: 3 bases; junction bases outside the gene matches: 2. The CDR3 nucleotides are TGTGCCAGCAGTGAAGGAGGGACAGGGGGCTACAATGAGCAGTTCTTC. It is translated as CASSEGGTGGYNEQFF.

The rearrangement joins TRBV6-5 to TRBJ1-1; no definite D call. The CDR3 totals 13 residues. The germline gives CDR1 MNHEY, CDR2 SVGAGI. V was cut by 8 bases and J by 0 bases, with 10 bases left in between. The DNA for the CDR3 is TGTGCCAGCGGGCAGTCCATGAACACTGAAGCTTTCTTT. Translated, it gives CASGQSMNTEAFF.

The CDR3 DNA reads as TGTGCCAGCAACCCTACAGGGGGCGAATACGAGCAGTACTTC. This sequence encodes CASNPTGGEYEQYF. This chain uses TRBV28 with TRBJ2-7; 9 bases are a match to TRBD1. V was clipped by 7 bases and J by 4 bases; unmatched bases: 8. The CDR3 consists of 14 residues. Germline lookup yields CDR1 MDHEN and CDR2 SYDVKM.

The rearrangement links TRBV11-2 to TRBJ2-1; 14 nucleotides agree with TRBD2. The CDR3 spans 18 residues. Germline V gene sequence: CDR1 SGHAT, CDR2 FQNNGV. V shed 5 bases, J shed 6 bases, and the junction held 12 bases outside the gene matches. This chain's CDR3 is CASSEPGAGTSGSNEQFF. The CDR3 bases are TGTGCCAGCAGCGAACCAGGGGCCGGGACTAGCGGGAGCAATGAGCAGTTCTTC.

The V and J genes are TRBV13 and TRBJ2-7, with D possibly matching TRBD1 (5 bases). CDR1 and CDR2 from the germline V gene are PRHDT and FYEKMQ (reference sequence). V gave up 5 bases and J gave up 4 bases, with 12 bases separating them. The CDR3 spans 13 residues. The CDR3 here is CASSLRVQYEQYF. The CDR3 nucleotides are TGTGCCAGCAGCCTCAGGGTGCAGTACGAGCAGTACTTC.

A note on this clone: The same CDR3 can be traced to other DNA sequences in this sample. The chain links TRBV27 to TRBJ1-6; the D gene is possibly TRBD1 (6 bases). V was trimmed by 3 bases and J by 4 bases, leaving 7 bases between them. Germline V lookup: CDR1 MNHEY, CDR2 SMNVEV (reference sequence). The CDR3 consists of 14 residues. DNA of the CDR3: TGTGCCAGCAGTTTGGACAGTTATAATTCACCCCTCCACTTT. It specifies CASSLDSYNSPLHF.

For this clone: Other DNA variants within this sample encode the same CDR3. This chain connects TRBV30 to TRBJ1-3, with D possibly matching TRBD1 (6 bases). The CDR3 loop spans 14 amino acids. The V gene lost 0 bases and the J gene lost 1 base, with 7 bases spanning the gap. CDR1 GTSNPN and CDR2 SVGIG come from the germline V gene (reference sequence). The DNA for the CDR3 is TGTGCCTGGAGTGTAACAGGGTCTGGAAACACCATATATTTT. Its translation: CAWSVTGSGNTIYF.